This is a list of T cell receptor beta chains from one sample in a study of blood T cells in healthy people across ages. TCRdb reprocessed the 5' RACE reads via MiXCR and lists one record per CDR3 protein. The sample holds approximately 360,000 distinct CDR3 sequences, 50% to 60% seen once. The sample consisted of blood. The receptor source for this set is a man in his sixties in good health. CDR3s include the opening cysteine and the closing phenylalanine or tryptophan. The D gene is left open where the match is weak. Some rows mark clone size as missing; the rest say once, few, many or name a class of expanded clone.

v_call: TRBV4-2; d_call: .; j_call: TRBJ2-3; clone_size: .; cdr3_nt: TGTGCCAGCAGCCACGAGGGGGGGGCGGATACGCAGTATTTT; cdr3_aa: CASSHEGGADTQYF
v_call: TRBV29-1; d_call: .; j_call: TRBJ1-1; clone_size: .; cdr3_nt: TGCAGCGTTGTACGCGGGAACACTGAAGCTTTCTTT; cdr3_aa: CSVVRGNTEAFF
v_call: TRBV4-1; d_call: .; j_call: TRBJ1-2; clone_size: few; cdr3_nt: TGCGCCAGCAGCCAAGATCAGATGCTCGGGACCTACTATGGCTACACCTTC; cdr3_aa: CASSQDQMLGTYYGYTF
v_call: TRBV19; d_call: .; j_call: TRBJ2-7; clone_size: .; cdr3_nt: TGTGCCAGTAATTCCGGCGGAGGGTCCTACGAGCAGTACTTC; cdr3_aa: CASNSGGGSYEQYF
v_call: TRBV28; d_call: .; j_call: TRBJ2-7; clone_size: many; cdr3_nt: TGTGCCAGCAATGAGGGTACCTACGAGCAGTACTTC; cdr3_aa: CASNEGTYEQYF
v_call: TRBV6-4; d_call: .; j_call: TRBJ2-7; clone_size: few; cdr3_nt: TGTGCCAGCAACGGACACGAGCAGTACTTC; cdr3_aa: CASNGHEQYF
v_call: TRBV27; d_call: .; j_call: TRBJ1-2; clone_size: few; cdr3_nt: TGTGCCAGCAGTTTATTCTCGGGGGCCCTGGATCGTGGCTACACCTTC; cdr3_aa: CASSLFSGALDRGYTF
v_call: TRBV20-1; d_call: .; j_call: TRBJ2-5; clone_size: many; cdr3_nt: TGCAGTGCTCCTCCCAGGGGGGCGCCCCCAGAGACCCAGTACTTC; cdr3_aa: CSAPPRGAPPETQYF
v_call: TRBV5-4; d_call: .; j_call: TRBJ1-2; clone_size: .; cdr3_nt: TGTGCCAGCAGCTCCTCGGACGGTGTAGTCACCTTC; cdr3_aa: CASSSSDGVVTF
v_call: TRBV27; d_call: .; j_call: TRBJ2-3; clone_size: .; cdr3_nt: TGTGCCAGCATGGCGTGGACAGATACGCAGTATTTT; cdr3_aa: CASMAWTDTQYF
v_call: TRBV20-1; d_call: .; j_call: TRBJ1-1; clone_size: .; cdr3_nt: TGCAGTGCAAATACTAACAGGGTAGGGAACACTGAAGCTTTCTTT; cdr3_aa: CSANTNRVGNTEAFF
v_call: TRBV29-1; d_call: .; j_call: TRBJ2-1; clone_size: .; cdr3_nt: TGCAGCGTTGGGGCCATTGAGACCGTCCTCTCCTACAATGAGCAGTTCTTC; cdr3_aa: CSVGAIETVLSYNEQFF
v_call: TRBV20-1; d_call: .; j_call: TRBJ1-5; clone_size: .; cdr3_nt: TGCAGTGCTAGAGATAGGGGGGATCAGCCCCAGCATTTT; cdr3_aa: CSARDRGDQPQHF
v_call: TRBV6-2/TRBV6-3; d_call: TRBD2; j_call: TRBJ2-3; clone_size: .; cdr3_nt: TGTGCCAGCAGTTACTCGGCTAGCGGGGACACAGATACGCAGTATTTT; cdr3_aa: CASSYSASGDTDTQYF
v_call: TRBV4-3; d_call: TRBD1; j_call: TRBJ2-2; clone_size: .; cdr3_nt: TGCGCCAGCAGCCCTCCTACAGCACAGGGGACCGGGGAGCTGTTTTTT; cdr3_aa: CASSPPTAQGTGELFF
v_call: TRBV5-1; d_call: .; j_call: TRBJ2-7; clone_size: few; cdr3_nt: TGCGCCAGCAGCTTGGGGGGGACTCTCACCTACGAGCAGTACTTC; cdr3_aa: CASSLGGTLTYEQYF
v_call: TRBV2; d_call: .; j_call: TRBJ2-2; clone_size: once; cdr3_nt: TGTGCCAGCAGCCCGGGTTCGGGAAGGATCGGGGAGCTGTTTTTT; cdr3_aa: CASSPGSGRIGELFF
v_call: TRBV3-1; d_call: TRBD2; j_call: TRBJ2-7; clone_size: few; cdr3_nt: TGTGCCAGCAGCCAAGGTCTGGCCGCGGGACTAGCGCGCTACGAGCAGTACTTC; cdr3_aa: CASSQGLAAGLARYEQYF
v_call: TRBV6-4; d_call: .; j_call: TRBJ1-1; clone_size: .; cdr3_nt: TGTGCCAGCAGAGGACACCGGAACACTGAAGCTTTCTTT; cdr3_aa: CASRGHRNTEAFF
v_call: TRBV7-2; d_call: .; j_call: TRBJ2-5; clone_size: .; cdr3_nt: TGTGCCAGCAGCCCCTGGGAAGGACCCCGAGAGACCCAGTACTTC; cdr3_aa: CASSPWEGPRETQYF
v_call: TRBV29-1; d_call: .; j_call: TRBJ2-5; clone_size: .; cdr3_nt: TGCAGCGTTGCTTCGGCCCAAGAGACCCAGTACTTC; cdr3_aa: CSVASAQETQYF
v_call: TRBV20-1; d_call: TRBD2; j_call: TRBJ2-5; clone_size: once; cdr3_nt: TGCAGTGCCATAGGGACTAGCGGGGTGTCCAATGAGCAGTACTTC; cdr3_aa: CSAIGTSGVSNEQYF
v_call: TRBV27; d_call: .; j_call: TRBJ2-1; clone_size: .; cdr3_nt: TGTGCCAGCAGTCCCCGGGACATCGTAGGGGAGACCCAGTTCTTC; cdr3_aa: CASSPRDIVGETQFF
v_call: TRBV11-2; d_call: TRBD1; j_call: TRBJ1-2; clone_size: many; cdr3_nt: TGTGCCAGCAGCCGACAGGGCTTTTTGGGCTACACCTTC; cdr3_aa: CASSRQGFLGYTF
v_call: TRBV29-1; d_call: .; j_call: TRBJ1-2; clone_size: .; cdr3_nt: TGCAGCGTAGTGAAGGTCGGGTTGGGTAGCTATGGCTACACCTTC; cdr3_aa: CSVVKVGLGSYGYTF
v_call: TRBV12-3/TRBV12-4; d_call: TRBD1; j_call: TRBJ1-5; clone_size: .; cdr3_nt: TGTGCCAGCAGTTTCCGACAGGGGGTTCAGCCCCAGCATTTT; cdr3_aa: CASSFRQGVQPQHF
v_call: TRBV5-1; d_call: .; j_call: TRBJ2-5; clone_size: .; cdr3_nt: TGCGCCAGCAGCTCAGGGTATCCGACCGAGACCCAGTACTTC; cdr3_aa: CASSSGYPTETQYF
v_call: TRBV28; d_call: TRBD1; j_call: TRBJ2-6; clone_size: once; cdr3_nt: TGTGCCAGCAGTCCGGGACAGCCCTCTGGGGCCAACGTCCTGACTTTC; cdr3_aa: CASSPGQPSGANVLTF
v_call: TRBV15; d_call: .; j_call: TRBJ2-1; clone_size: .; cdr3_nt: TGTGCCACCAGCAGCCGCAGGGGTGCCTACAATGAGCAGTTCTTC; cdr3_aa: CATSSRRGAYNEQFF
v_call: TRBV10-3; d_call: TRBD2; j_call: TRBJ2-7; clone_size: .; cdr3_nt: TGTGCCATCAGTGATAGCGGGGGGCGGGGGAACTACGAGCAGTACTTC; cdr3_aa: CAISDSGGRGNYEQYF